Below are 24 T cell receptor beta chains sequenced from a single sample in a study of cytomegalovirus exposure and HLA in healthy donors. In the PCR, 60 Vbeta and 13 Jbeta primers were used. The method was immunoSEQ multiplex PCR; TCRdb's version includes in-frame clones alone and lacks a portion of them. The sample has more than 100,000 clones; more than 70% are singletons. Material for sequencing was PBMCs. The receptors derive from a man aged 45 to 65 in good health and CMV-seronegative.

This chain links TRBV7-3 with TRBJ2-2; TRBD1 agrees at 11 bases. CDR3 size: 15 residues. Germline CDR1 reads SGHTA; CDR2 reads FQGTGA. Trimming removed 4 bases from V and 5 bases from J; junction bases left unmatched: 3. Here the CDR3 DNA reads TGTGCCAGCAGCTCCGGGACAGGGGGAACCGGGGAGCTGTTTTTT. Translation: CASSSGTGGTGELFF.

J is TRBJ2-3 and V is TRBV2; the match to TRBD2 covers 8 bases. Germline V lookup: CDR1 SNHLY, CDR2 FYNNEI. V lost 7 bases, J lost 2 bases, and 11 bases stayed unmatched. The CDR3 consists of 16 residues. The CDR3 loop reads CASMGGGGQTTDTQYF. The CDR3 DNA sequence: TGTGCCAGCATGGGGGGCGGGGGGCAGACCACAGATACGCAGTATTTT.

This chain connects TRBV6-5 to TRBJ2-5; TRBD1 aligns across 10 bases. The ends lost 2 bases at V and 5 bases at J; junction bases unmatched: 5. Germline values: CDR1 MNHEY, CDR2 SVGAGI. The CDR3 has 15 residues. The CDR3 sequence: CASSYGTGVRETQYF. CDR3 coding DNA: TGTGCCAGCAGTTACGGGACAGGGGTTCGTGAGACCCAGTACTTC.

This sequence joins TRBV19 and TRBJ2-3, with 8 nucleotides matching TRBD1. The V segment lost 5 bases and the J segment 6 bases; nucleotides outside the gene matches: 22. Germline CDR1 and CDR2: LNHDA and SQIVND (reference sequence). The CDR3 consists of 19 residues. This CDR3 is CASSPITRDRRTTSDTQYF. CDR3 nucleotide sequence: TGTGCCAGTAGTCCAATAACCCGGGACAGGAGAACAACCAGTGATACGCAGTATTTT.

As to this clone: The junction shows a germline mismatch at one end, possibly a read error. The rearrangement joins TRBV6-1 to TRBJ1-2, with TRBD1 as a possible D gene (6 bases). The CDR3 totals 15 residues. The germline CDR1 and CDR2 sequences are MNHNS and SASEGT. The DNA for the CDR3 is TGTGCCAGCAGTGAAGGGACAGTCGCTAACTATGGCTACCCCTTC. This gives the protein CASSEGTVANYGYPF.

This clone was observed once. V usage is TRBV5-6 and J usage is TRBJ2-4; no firm D call. V shed 1 base and J shed 8 bases, with 13 bases lying between them. Per germline, CDR1 SGHDT and CDR2 YYEEEE. The CDR3 consists of 14 residues. The DNA for the CDR3 is TGTGCCAGCAGCTTGATCGGAGAAGTAGACATTCAGTACTTC. Its protein is CASSLIGEVDIQYF.

The chain has TRBV4-3 and TRBJ1-4; 7 bases align to TRBD1. There are 14 residues in the CDR3. Germline loops: CDR1 LGHNA, CDR2 YSLEER. V lost 3 bases to trimming and J lost 8 bases; unmatched junction nucleotides: 6. The CDR3 spells CASSQTGSGEKLFF. The CDR3 DNA sequence: TGCGCCAGCAGCCAGACAGGGTCCGGGGAAAAACTGTTTTTT.

This clone has just one count. This rearrangement joins TRBV5-4 to TRBJ1-5; tentatively, D is TRBD1 (5 bases). Trimming took off 5 bases at V and 0 bases at J, with 18 bases between the two ends. The CDR3 sequence is 17 residues long. Germline V gives CDR1 SGHNT, CDR2 YYREEE (reference sequence). The CDR3 loop reads CASRQPGHHRSNQPQHF. In nucleotides, the CDR3 is TGTGCCAGCAGACAACCTGGACACCACCGTAGCAATCAGCCCCAGCATTTT.

This sequence joins TRBV9 and TRBJ1-3; 10 bases fit TRBD1. With V trimmed by 4 bases and J by 4 bases, 11 bases remained unmatched. Germline V CDR1 and CDR2: SGDLS, YYNGEE. This CDR3 has 17 residues. CDR3 coding DNA: TGTGCCAGCAGCCAAGCGGGGACAGGGGTGTTGGGAAACACCATATATTTT. Its translation: CASSQAGTGVLGNTIYF.

The J gene is TRBJ2-7, the V gene TRBV19; D possibly corresponds to TRBD2 (5 bases). The CDR3 runs 11 residues. Germline V gene sequence: CDR1 LNHDA, CDR2 SQIVND (reference sequence). Trimming took off 6 bases at V and 3 bases at J, with 6 bases between the two ends. The CDR3 region has the DNA TGTGCCAGTAGACGGGACTACGAGCAGTACTTC. It translates to CASRRDYEQYF.

The chain uses TRBV7-2 and TRBJ2-1; TRBD2 matches 9 bases. Germline trimming cut 0 bases from V and 4 bases from J; bases unmatched to any gene: 1. The germline V gene has CDR1 SGHTA and CDR2 FQGNSA. The CDR3 runs 15 residues. Here the CDR3 DNA reads TGTGCCAGCAGCTTAGCGACTAGCGGATACAATGAGCAGTTCTTC. Translating gives CASSLATSGYNEQFF.

The chain has TRBV30 and TRBJ1-1; D uncertain. Trimming cost V 0 bases and J 1 base, with 6 bases left between them. The CDR3 is 13 amino acids. Germline CDR1 is GTSNPN and CDR2 is SVGIG (reference sequence). DNA for the CDR3: TGTGCCTGGAGTGTACAACCGAACACTGAAGCTTTCTTT. Translation gives CAWSVQPNTEAFF.

The chain couples TRBV11-2 to TRBJ2-7, with TRBD1 matching 9 bases. The junction had 4 bases not matched to a gene; V was cut back by 2 bases and J by 5 bases. From germline, CDR1 is SGHAT and CDR2 FQNNGV. The CDR3 runs to 14 residues. CDR3 amino acids: CASSLTGGANEQYF. As DNA, the CDR3 is TGTGCCAGCAGCTTAACAGGGGGCGCGAACGAGCAGTACTTC. Drawing the rest from reference TRBV11-2 and TRBJ2-7, the complete variable domain is EAGVAQSPRYKIIEKRQSVAFWCNPISGHATLYWYQQILGQGPKLLIQFQNNGVVDDSQLPKDRFSAERLKGVDSTLKIQPAKLEDSAVYLCASSLTGGANEQYFGPGTRLTVT.

This CDR3 is CAWSRDSPRNNSPLHF. CDR3 coding DNA: TGTGCCTGGAGTCGGGACAGCCCGAGGAATAATTCACCCCTCCACTTT. The chain employs TRBV30 and TRBJ1-6; 7 positions match TRBD1. Germline V lookup: CDR1 GTSNPN, CDR2 SVGIG (reference sequence). V shed 2 bases, J shed 5 bases, and the junction held 9 bases outside the gene matches. The CDR3 runs 16 residues. The full variable domain, its missing parts supplied by reference TRBV30 and TRBJ1-6, is SQTIHQWPATLVQPVGSPLSLECTVEGTSNPNLYWYRQAAGRGLQLLFYSVGIGQISSEVPQNLSASRPQDRQFILSSKKLLLSDSGFYLCAWSRDSPRNNSPLHFGNGTRLTVT.

This sequence joins TRBV18 and TRBJ2-7; TRBD2 is a possible D gene (5 bases). V was cut by 5 bases and J by 0 bases, with 11 bases left in between. The germline V gene encodes CDR1 KGHSH and CDR2 LQKENI. The CDR3 is made up of 14 amino acids. The CDR3 region has the DNA TGTGCCAGCTCAACCCGTACTAGCTCCTACGAGCAGTACTTC. Amino acid sequence: CASSTRTSSYEQYF.

The J gene is TRBJ2-5, the V gene TRBV6-6; 7 bases agree with TRBD2. V lost 2 bases, J lost 6 bases, and 6 bases stayed unmatched. The CDR3 sequence is 14 residues long. The germline CDR1 and CDR2 sequences are MNHNY and SVGAGI (reference sequence). CDR3 in amino acids: CASSYQAGVKTQYF. In DNA form, the CDR3 reads TGTGCCAGCAGTTACCAGGCGGGAGTCAAGACCCAGTACTTC.

The rearrangement uses TRBV7-6 and TRBJ2-7; TRBD2 agrees at 11 bases. Germline CDR1 is SGHVS and CDR2 is FNYEAQ. The CDR3 runs 15 residues. The V gene end was trimmed by 7 bases and the J gene end by 4 bases; junction bases not matched to a gene: 9. The CDR3: CASTNLAGGPYEQYF. Here the CDR3 DNA reads TGTGCCAGCACCAATTTAGCGGGAGGGCCTTACGAGCAGTACTTC.

There are a few counts of this clone. V gene TRBV28 combines with J gene TRBJ1-3; D is uncertain. This CDR3 is built from 17 residues. CDR1 is MDHEN, CDR2 SYDVKM, per germline. Trimming cost V 4 bases and J 0 bases, with 16 bases left between them. The DNA for the CDR3 is TGTGCCAGCAGTTCAATGCTTCGACACCTCTCTGGAAACACCATATATTTT. Protein product: CASSSMLRHLSGNTIYF.

This clone was found once. The J gene is TRBJ2-3, the V gene TRBV7-8, with D possibly matching TRBD1 (6 bases). The CDR3 covers 15 residues. Germline CDR1 SGHVS, CDR2 FQNEAQ. Trimming cost V 6 bases and J 4 bases, with 17 bases left between them. In nucleotides, the CDR3 is TGTGCCAGCAGATCCCAGGGGATCCCCTCAGATACGCAGTATTTT. Translating gives CASRSQGIPSDTQYF.

Only one count was recorded for this clone. V and J are TRBV28 and TRBJ2-5, with 11 bases lining up with TRBD2. The ends lost 5 bases at V and 4 bases at J; junction bases unmatched: 12. The V gene's germline CDR1 is MDHEN and CDR2 SYDVKM. This CDR3 spans 17 amino acids. CDR3 sequence: CASSPSPSGRFSETQYF. The CDR3, as DNA: TGTGCCAGCAGTCCCAGTCCTAGCGGGAGGTTCTCAGAGACCCAGTACTTC.

The chain couples TRBV30 to TRBJ2-2, with 8 bases identical to TRBD1. The CDR3 runs to 13 residues. V lost 2 bases to trimming and J lost 7 bases; unmatched junction nucleotides: 3. Germline assignment: CDR1 GTSNPN and CDR2 SVGIG (reference sequence). CDR3 in amino acids: CAWSNRGDGELFF. The CDR3 region has the DNA TGTGCCTGGAGTAACAGGGGGGACGGGGAGCTGTTTTTT. The complete variable domain, with remaining parts taken from reference TRBV30 and TRBJ2-2, reads SQTIHQWPATLVQPVGSPLSLECTVEGTSNPNLYWYRQAAGRGLQLLFYSVGIGQISSEVPQNLSASRPQDRQFILSSKKLLLSDSGFYLCAWSNRGDGELFFGEGSRLTVL.

J is TRBJ1-6 and V is TRBV25-1, with 7 positions matching TRBD1. Looked up from germline, CDR1 is MGHDK and CDR2 is SYGVNS. The CDR3 totals 15 residues. The junction had 10 bases not matched to a gene; V was cut back by 6 bases and J by 8 bases. Here the CDR3 DNA reads TGTGCCAGCAGGGCTCCGGGACAGCGTGATTCACCCCTCCACTTT. It yields the protein CASRAPGQRDSPLHF.

The rearrangement joins TRBV7-2 to TRBJ2-5, with 10 bases identical to TRBD1. V lost 5 bases and J lost 10; bases outside the gene matches: 4. CDR3 size: 12 residues. Germline V lookup: CDR1 SGHTA, CDR2 FQGNSA. As DNA, the CDR3 is TGTGCCAGCAGCGGGACAGGGGTCAGCCAGTACTTC. It yields the protein CASSGTGVSQYF.

The table lists this clone with a few counts. A read error may account for a junction end that differs from germline. The rearrangement links TRBV2 to TRBJ2-3; tentatively, D is TRBD1 (5 bases). The CDR3 runs to 14 residues. Germline lookup yields CDR1 SNHLY and CDR2 FYNNEI. The CDR3 loop reads CASPLLVRGGSQYF. In DNA form, the CDR3 reads TGTGCCAGCCCACTTCTGGTTAGGGGTGGCTCGCAATATTTT.